The clone carrying this T cell receptor (beta chain) was seen more than once but under ten times. A much larger clone differs by one base, so this may be a read error. The sample is drawn from a study of molecular identifiers for immune sequencing clone quantification. From the PCR reads, TCRdb called clonotypes with MiXCR, one entry per CDR3 protein. The top ten clones hold 0.81% of a sample with 250,000 to 400,000 distinct CDR3 sequences, roughly 23% of them seen once. The CDR3 sequence is 15 residues long. Germline CDR1 is SNHLY and CDR2 is FYNNEI. Material: naive CD8+ T cells from blood, with Jurkat cell RNA spiked in. Subset specified: FACS-sorted CD8+CD4-CCR7+CD45RA+ naive T cells. The gene calls are TRBV2 and TRBJ2-3, with TRBD2 matching over 8 bases. This clonotype was sampled from a human donor in good health. Some libraries in this study had Jurkat cell RNA spiked in. The CDR3 here is CASRESRLAQDTQCF. CDR3 in DNA: TGTGCCAGTAGGGAAAGCCGACTAGCGCAAGATACGCAGTGTTTT. Looking up the rest from reference TRBV2 and TRBJ2-3 gives the full variable domain: EPEVTQTPSHQVTQMGQEVILRCVPISNHLYFYWYRQILGQKVEFLVSFYNNEISEKSEIFDDQFSVERPDGSNFTLKIRSTKLEDSAMYFCASRESRLAQDTQCFGPGTRLTVL.